Following are 17 T cell receptor beta chains from one sample sequenced in a study of shared clonotypes between healthy human individuals. TCRdb's copy holds only in-frame clones and misses some; the assay was immunoSEQ multiplex PCR. The sample records over 950,000 clones, about 80% being singletons. Sequencing was performed on memory CD4+ T cells from PBMCs. Subset described: CD45RA-negative fraction. Receptors originate from a man in his late teens or twenties in good health. Some clones in this sample may be carry-over from other donors' samples.

The V gene is TRBV27, the J gene TRBJ2-2; tentative D call: TRBD1 (5 bases). The germline V gene encodes CDR1 MNHEY and CDR2 SMNVEV (reference sequence). CDR3 length: 17 residues. Trimming took 3 bases from V and 1 from J, leaving 15 bases between them. CDR3 residues: CASSFFLRGQNTGELFF. The CDR3 region has the DNA TGTGCCAGCAGTTTTTTTCTTCGAGGACAGAACACCGGGGAGCTGTTTTTT.

The chain uses TRBV2 and TRBJ1-1; D perhaps matches TRBD1 (5 bases). Germline assignment: CDR1 SNHLY and CDR2 FYNNEI. Trimming cost V 7 bases and J 5 bases, with 11 bases left between them. The CDR3 contains 12 residues. The CDR3 sequence: CASTKGQTEAFF. The CDR3 nucleotides read TGTGCCAGCACCAAGGGGCAGACTGAAGCTTTCTTT.

The chain links TRBV9 to TRBJ1-4; D unresolved. V was shortened by 0 bases and J by 5 bases, with 8 bases between the two germline ends. This CDR3 spans 14 amino acids. Germline loops: CDR1 SGDLS, CDR2 YYNGEE. The CDR3 here is CASSVGSLNEKLFF. CDR3 sequence (DNA): TGTGCCAGCAGCGTAGGTTCCCTAAATGAAAAACTGTTTTTT.

This clone was seen only once. The V gene is TRBV30, the J gene TRBJ1-4; TRBD1 might be the D (6 bases). Trimming removed 0 bases from V and 7 bases from J, with 12 bases in between. CDR3 length equals 14 residues. The germline CDR1 and CDR2 sequences are GTSNPN and SVGIG (reference sequence). Written as DNA, the CDR3 is TGTGCCTGGAGTGTAGGGGGGGCTAGTGAAAAACTGTTTTTT. Amino acids: CAWSVGGASEKLFF.

The CDR3 DNA follows: TGTGCCAGCAGCACTCGAAAGCGGGCAATAGACCTCGAGCAGTACTTC. It translates to CASSTRKRAIDLEQYF. The rearrangement joins TRBV28 to TRBJ2-7; a weak D match, TRBD2 (6 bases). With 6 bases removed from V and 6 bases from J, the gap between germline ends came to 24 bases. Germline CDR1 is MDHEN and CDR2 is SYDVKM. The CDR3 is 16 amino acids. The full variable domain, completed using reference TRBV28 and TRBJ2-7, is DVKVTQSSRYLVKRTGEKVFLECVQDMDHENMFWYRQDPGLGLRLIYFSYDVKMKEKGDIPEGYSVSREKKERFSLILESASTNQTSMYLCASSTRKRAIDLEQYFGPGTRLTVT.

On this clone itself: This likely traces to a read error, being one base from a far larger clone. The J gene is TRBJ2-1, the V gene TRBV30; no firm D call. Germline values: CDR1 GTSNPN, CDR2 SVGIG (reference sequence). The CDR3 consists of 12 residues. As DNA, the CDR3 is TGTGCCTGGAGTGACACGAGCCCTGAGCGGTTCTTC. Encoded protein: CAWSDTSPERFF.

This clone was seen more than once but under ten times. The chain has TRBV2 and TRBJ1-1; TRBD1 matches at 7 bases. CDR1 SNHLY and CDR2 FYNNEI come from the germline V gene. This CDR3 has 14 amino acids. The V gene end was trimmed by 7 bases and the J gene end by 4 bases; junction bases not matched to a gene: 9. The CDR3 loop is CASNPHRGRTEAFF. The CDR3 region has the DNA TGTGCCAGCAATCCCCACAGGGGCCGCACTGAAGCTTTCTTT. Using reference TRBV2 and TRBJ1-1 for the parts outside the CDR3, the full variable domain is EPEVTQTPSHQVTQMGQEVILRCVPISNHLYFYWYRQILGQKVEFLVSFYNNEISEKSEIFDDQFSVERPDGSNFTLKIRSTKLEDSAMYFCASNPHRGRTEAFFGQGTRLTVV.

The chain combines TRBV18 with TRBJ2-7; D is possibly TRBD1 or TRBD2 (5 bases each). The CDR3 spans 14 residues. The V end was cut by 1 base, the J end by 5 bases, with 12 bases between. Germline V gene lookup returns CDR1 KGHSH and CDR2 LQKENI. As DNA, the CDR3 is TGTGCCAGCTCACCACGGGGGAGAAATGACGAGCAGTACTTC. Translating it yields CASSPRGRNDEQYF.

V is TRBV28 and J is TRBJ2-1, with 15 bases aligning to TRBD2. V dropped 5 bases and J dropped 4; count of bases not matched to a gene: 9. Per germline, CDR1 MDHEN and CDR2 SYDVKM. The CDR3 spans 18 residues. The CDR3 bases are TGTGCCAGCAGTACGACCGGGACTAGCGGGAGGTATTACAATGAGCAGTTCTTC. This encodes CASSTTGTSGRYYNEQFF.

The rearrangement links TRBV9 to TRBJ2-7; D not certain. Per the germline V gene, CDR1 is SGDLS and CDR2 is YYNGEE. The CDR3 consists of 18 residues. V was trimmed by 2 bases and J by 7 bases, leaving 28 bases between them. CDR3 sequence (DNA): TGTGCCAGCAGCGTCGAACCGGGCTATCCTTCCATATCGCGGGAGCAGTACTTC. Amino acids: CASSVEPGYPSISREQYF.

The rearrangement joins TRBV11-1 to TRBJ1-3; D might be TRBD1 (5 bases). This CDR3 spans 12 amino acids. The V gene's germline CDR1 is SGHAT and CDR2 FQDESV (reference sequence). V lost 4 bases and J 8 bases, leaving 9 bases between the germline ends. The chain's CDR3 is CASSSTGDTIYF. In DNA form, the CDR3 reads TGTGCCAGCAGCTCCACGGGGGACACCATATATTTT.

The rearrangement joins TRBV10-3 to TRBJ2-7; tentatively, D is TRBD2 (7 bases). This CDR3 spans 12 amino acids. V shed 10 bases and J shed 3 bases, with 13 bases lying between them. Germline V lookup: CDR1 ENHRY, CDR2 SYGVKD. The chain's CDR3 is CATSGTRYEQYF. In nucleotides, the CDR3 is TGTGCCACCAGCGGGACACGCTACGAGCAGTACTTC.

The count of this clone is one. The V call is TRBV6-6, the J call TRBJ2-1; 11 positions match TRBD2. CDR3 size: 14 residues. V lost 7 bases to trimming and J lost 7 bases; unmatched junction nucleotides: 6. CDR1 and CDR2 from the germline V gene are MNHNY and SVGAGI (reference sequence). The CDR3 nucleotides are TGTGCCAGCACTCTACTAGCGGGAGTTAATGAGCAGTTCTTC. Protein product: CASTLLAGVNEQFF.

This rearrangement joins TRBV11-2 to TRBJ2-3; 16 nucleotides align to TRBD2. CDR1 SGHAT and CDR2 FQNNGV come from the germline V gene. The CDR3 extends over 17 amino acids. V gave up 5 bases and J gave up 9 bases; unmatched junction bases: 11. The CDR3 protein is CASSPGTSGRATATQYF. The CDR3 DNA follows: TGTGCCAGCAGCCCGGGGACTAGCGGGAGGGCCACGGCAACGCAGTATTTT.

The chain employs TRBV6-4 and TRBJ1-2, with a possible D match to TRBD1 (6 bases). The CDR3 is 12 residues long. Germline lookup yields CDR1 MRHNA and CDR2 SNTAGT. Trimming took 3 bases from V and 5 from J, leaving 7 bases between them. The CDR3 here is CASSETGYGYTF. The CDR3 coding sequence is TGTGCCAGCAGTGAGACAGGATATGGCTACACCTTC.

This clone showed up just a few times. The chain has TRBV4-1 and TRBJ1-1; 10 bases match TRBD1. V shed 1 base and J 5 bases; nucleotides not matched to a gene: 4. The length of the CDR3 is 15 residues. Per the germline V gene, CDR1 is MGHRA and CDR2 is YSYEKL. For the CDR3, the DNA is TGCGCCAGCAGCCAAGCGGGACAGGGGTGGACTGAAGCTTTCTTT. This codes for CASSQAGQGWTEAFF.

The gene calls are TRBV28 and TRBJ2-7; D is ambiguous. This CDR3 has 14 residues. Germline CDR1 MDHEN, CDR2 SYDVKM. V shed 4 bases and J shed 2 bases, with 12 bases lying between them. This chain's CDR3 is CASSSPIGTYEQYF. The CDR3 coding sequence is TGTGCCAGCAGTTCCCCGATCGGCACCTACGAGCAGTACTTC. Drawing the rest from reference TRBV28 and TRBJ2-7, the complete variable domain is DVKVTQSSRYLVKRTGEKVFLECVQDMDHENMFWYRQDPGLGLRLIYFSYDVKMKEKGDIPEGYSVSREKKERFSLILESASTNQTSMYLCASSSPIGTYEQYFGPGTRLTVT.